This entry is about one T cell receptor (beta chain). Antigen: not known. The data belong to a study of cytomegalovirus exposure and HLA in healthy donors. Whole-study results and caveats: Another analysis was done later, and it associated roughly 15,000 TCR beta sequences with HLA alleles at 0.05 false discovery rate. Published work reported that the classifier diagnosed cytomegalovirus status with high specificity and sensitivity.

Both 60 Vbeta primers and 13 Jbeta primers went into the PCR. TCRdb's copy holds only in-frame clones and misses some; the assay was immunoSEQ multiplex PCR. The repertoire holds about 120,000 clones, 70% to 80% seen once, with more than 2% in the top ten. Each donor was nominally healthy when sampled (though unrecorded immune exposures were likely). CDR3 size: 12 residues. From germline, CDR1 is SQVTM and CDR2 ANQGSEA. V dropped 3 bases and J dropped 10 bases, with 10 bases sitting between them. The J gene is TRBJ1-6, the V gene TRBV29-1; D perhaps matches TRBD1 (5 bases). The sequenced sample consisted of PBMCs. The receptor was derived from a human donor in good health. CDR3 in amino acids: CSVDQGQSPLHF. The CDR3 coding sequence is TGCAGCGTTGACCAGGGCCAATCACCCCTCCACTTT.